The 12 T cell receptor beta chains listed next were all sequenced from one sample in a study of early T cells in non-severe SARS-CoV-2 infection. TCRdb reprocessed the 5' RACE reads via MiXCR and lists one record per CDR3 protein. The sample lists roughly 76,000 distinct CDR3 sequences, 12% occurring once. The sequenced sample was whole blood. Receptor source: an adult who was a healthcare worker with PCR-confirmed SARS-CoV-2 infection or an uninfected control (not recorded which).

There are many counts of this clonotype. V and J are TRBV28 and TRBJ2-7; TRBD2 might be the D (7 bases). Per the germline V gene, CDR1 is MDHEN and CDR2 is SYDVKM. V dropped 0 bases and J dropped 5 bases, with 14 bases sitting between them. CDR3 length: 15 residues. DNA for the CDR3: TGTGCCAGCAGTTTATGGGGGGGGCGCGGCCACGAGCAGTACTTC. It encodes CASSLWGGRGHEQYF.

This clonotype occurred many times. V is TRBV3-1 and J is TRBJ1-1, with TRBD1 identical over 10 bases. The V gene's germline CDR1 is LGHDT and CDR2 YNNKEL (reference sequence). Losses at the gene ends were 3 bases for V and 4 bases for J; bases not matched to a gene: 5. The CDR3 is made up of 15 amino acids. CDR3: CASSQIWTGGTEAFF. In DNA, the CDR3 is TGTGCCAGCAGCCAGATTTGGACAGGGGGCACTGAAGCTTTCTTT. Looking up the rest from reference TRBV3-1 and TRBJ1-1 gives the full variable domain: DTAVSQTPKYLVTQMGNDKSIKCEQNLGHDTMYWYKQDSKKFLKIMFSYNNKELIINETVPNRFSPKSPDKAHLNLHINSLELGDSAVYFCASSQIWTGGTEAFFGQGTRLTVV.

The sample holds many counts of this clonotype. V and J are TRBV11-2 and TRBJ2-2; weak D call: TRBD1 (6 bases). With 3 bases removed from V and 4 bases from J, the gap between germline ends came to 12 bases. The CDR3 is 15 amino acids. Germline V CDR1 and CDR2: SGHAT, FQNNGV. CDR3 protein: CASSFSRGFTGELFF. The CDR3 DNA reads TGTGCCAGCAGCTTCTCCAGGGGTTTCACCGGGGAGCTGTTTTTT. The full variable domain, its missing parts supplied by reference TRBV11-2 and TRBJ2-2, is EAGVAQSPRYKIIEKRQSVAFWCNPISGHATLYWYQQILGQGPKLLIQFQNNGVVDDSQLPKDRFSAERLKGVDSTLKIQPAKLEDSAVYLCASSFSRGFTGELFFGEGSRLTVL.

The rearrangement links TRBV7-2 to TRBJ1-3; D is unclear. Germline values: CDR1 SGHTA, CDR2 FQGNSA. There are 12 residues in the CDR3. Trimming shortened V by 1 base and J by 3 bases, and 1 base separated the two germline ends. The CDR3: CASSLDGNTIYF. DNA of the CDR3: TGTGCCAGCAGCTTAGATGGAAACACCATATATTTT.

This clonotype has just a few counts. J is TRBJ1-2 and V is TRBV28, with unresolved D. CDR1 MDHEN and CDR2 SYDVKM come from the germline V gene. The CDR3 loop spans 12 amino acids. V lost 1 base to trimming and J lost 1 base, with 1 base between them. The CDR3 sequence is CASSLFNYGYTF. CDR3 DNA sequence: TGTGCCAGCAGTTTATTTAACTATGGCTACACCTTC.

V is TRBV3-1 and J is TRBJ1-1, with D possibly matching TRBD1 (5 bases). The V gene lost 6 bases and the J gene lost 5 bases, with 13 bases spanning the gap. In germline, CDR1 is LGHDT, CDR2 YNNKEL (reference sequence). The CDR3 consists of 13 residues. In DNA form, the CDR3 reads TGTGCCAGCAGTCCAGGGATTGCGACTGAAGCTTTCTTT. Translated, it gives CASSPGIATEAFF.

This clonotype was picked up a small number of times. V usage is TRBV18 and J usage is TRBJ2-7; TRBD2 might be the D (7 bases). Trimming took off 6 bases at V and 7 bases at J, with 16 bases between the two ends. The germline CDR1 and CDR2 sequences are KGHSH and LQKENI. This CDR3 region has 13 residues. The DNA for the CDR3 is TGTGCCAGCTCCGAGGGGGGGGCCCGGGAGCAGTACTTC. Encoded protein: CASSEGGAREQYF.

DNA of the CDR3: TGTGCCAGCTCACCAACCGGGACTAGCGGGATCTATGAGCAGTTCTTC. Its protein is CASSPTGTSGIYEQFF. J is TRBJ2-1 and V is TRBV18; 13 positions agree with TRBD2. Germline CDR1 reads KGHSH; CDR2 reads LQKENI. This CDR3 region has 16 residues. The V and J ends lost 2 bases and 8 bases, in that order; junction bases with no gene match: 6.

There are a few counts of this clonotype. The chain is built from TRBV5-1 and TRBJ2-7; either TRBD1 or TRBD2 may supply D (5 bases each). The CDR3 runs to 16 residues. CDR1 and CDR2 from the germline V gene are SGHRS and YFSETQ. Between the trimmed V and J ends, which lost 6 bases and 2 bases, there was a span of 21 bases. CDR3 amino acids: CASTTTGTRLTYEQYF. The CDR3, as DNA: TGCGCCAGCACAACGACCGGGACGCGGCTGACCTACGAGCAGTACTTC.

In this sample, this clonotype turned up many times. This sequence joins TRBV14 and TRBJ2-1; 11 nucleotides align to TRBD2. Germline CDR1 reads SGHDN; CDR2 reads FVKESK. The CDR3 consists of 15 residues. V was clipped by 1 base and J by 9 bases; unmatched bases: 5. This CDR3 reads CASSQVLAGVAEQFF. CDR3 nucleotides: TGTGCCAGCAGCCAAGTACTAGCGGGAGTTGCTGAGCAGTTCTTC. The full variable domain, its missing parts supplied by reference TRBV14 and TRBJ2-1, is EAGVTQFPSHSVIEKGQTVTLRCDPISGHDNLYWYRRVMGKEIKFLLHFVKESKQDESGMPNNRFLAERTGGTYSTLKVQPAELEDSGVYFCASSQVLAGVAEQFFGPGTRLTVL.

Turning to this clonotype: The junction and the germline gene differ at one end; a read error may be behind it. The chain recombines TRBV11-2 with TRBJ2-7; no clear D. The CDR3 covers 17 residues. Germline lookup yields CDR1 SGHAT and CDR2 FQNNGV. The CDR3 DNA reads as TGTACCAGCAGCTTAGATCCCAAGACCACGAAATTGGACGAGCAGTACTTC. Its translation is CTSSLDPKTTKLDEQYF.

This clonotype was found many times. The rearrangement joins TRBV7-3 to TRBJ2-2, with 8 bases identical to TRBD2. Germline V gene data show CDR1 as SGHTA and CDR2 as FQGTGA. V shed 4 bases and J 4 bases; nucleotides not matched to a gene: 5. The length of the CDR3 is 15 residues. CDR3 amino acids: CASSSSGSSTGELFF. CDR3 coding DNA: TGTGCCAGCAGCTCGAGCGGGAGTAGCACCGGGGAGCTGTTTTTT.